These 22 T cell receptor beta chains share one sample of origin, sequenced in a study of Graves' ophthalmopathy and Graves' hyperthyroidism. Amplification from RNA transcripts yielded the TCR beta CDR3 regions. The authors performed first-round RT-PCR with HTBI primers and then a second-round multiplex PCR. Via MiXCR, TCRdb re-called the multiplex PCR reads, giving one row per CDR3 protein. The table includes 400,000 or so distinct CDR3 sequences, 17% detected once. The sequencing sample was made of peripheral blood. These receptors were obtained from an adult woman with stable Graves' hyperthyroidism.

This clonotype was recorded at least ten times. The chain carries TRBV20-1 and TRBJ2-7; 9 bases are shared with TRBD2. The CDR3 is 14 residues long. CDR1 and CDR2 from the germline V gene are DFQATT and SNEGSKA (reference sequence). The J segment lost 0 bases and the V segment lost 5 bases, leaving 5 bases of the junction unmatched. The CDR3 spells CSARSGGSSYEQYF. CDR3 bases: TGCAGTGCTCGTAGCGGGGGTAGCTCCTACGAGCAGTACTTC.

This clonotype has at least ten counts. The chain joins TRBV6-4 to TRBJ1-1; 7 positions match TRBD1. CDR3 length: 20 residues. V was clipped by 5 bases and J by 2 bases; unmatched bases: 23. Germline values: CDR1 MRHNA, CDR2 SNTAGT. The CDR3 DNA is TGTGCCAGCAGTCCACGACAGGGACTTAAGATCGGGATGGGTAACACTGAAGCTTTCTTT. Residues: CASSPRQGLKIGMGNTEAFF.

The chain employs TRBV5-6 and TRBJ2-7, with D possibly TRBD2 on 7 matching bases. The germline gives CDR1 SGHDT, CDR2 YYEEEE. V dropped 4 bases and J dropped 2 bases, with 19 bases sitting between them. The CDR3 is 16 residues long. The CDR3 region has the DNA TGTGCCAGCAGCCTGCTCTGGCGGGGGCCACCCTACGAGCAGTACGTC. Translated: CASSLLWRGPPYEQYV.

This clonotype was recorded at least ten times. This sequence joins TRBV20-1 and TRBJ1-3; D gene ambiguous. Germline CDR1 DFQATT, CDR2 SNEGSKA (reference sequence). The V end lost 4 bases, the J end lost 3 bases, and 7 bases lay between the germline ends. This CDR3 has 12 amino acids. The CDR3 sequence is CSATDRGNTIYF. CDR3 nucleotides: TGCAGTGCTACGGACCGTGGAAACACCATATATTTT.

This chain uses TRBV9 with TRBJ1-5, with 9 nucleotides matching TRBD1. V lost 2 bases to trimming and J lost 1 base; unmatched junction nucleotides: 1. The CDR3 length is 15 residues. Germline lookup yields CDR1 SGDLS and CDR2 YYNGEE. The CDR3 nucleotides read TGTGCCAGCAGCGTCGGGACAGGGAGCAATCAGCCCCAGCATTTT. It codes for CASSVGTGSNQPQHF.

The chain carries TRBV24-1 and TRBJ2-5; D gene unclear. The CDR3 consists of 13 residues. Between the trimmed V and J ends, which lost 3 bases and 7 bases, there was a span of 11 bases. Germline loops: CDR1 KGHDR, CDR2 SFDVKD. This CDR3 reads CATSDSSLATQYF. CDR3 sequence (DNA): TGTGCCACCAGTGATAGCTCCTTAGCGACCCAGTACTTC.

V gene TRBV5-1 combines with J gene TRBJ2-7; D call uncertain. V shed 7 bases and J shed 9 bases, with 8 bases lying between them. The length of the CDR3 is 9 residues. From germline, CDR1 is SGHRS and CDR2 YFSETQ. CDR3 nucleotide sequence: TGCGCCAGCTCCGTAGTGCAGTACTTC. Amino acids: CASSVVQYF.

This clonotype was recorded at least ten times. The chain recombines TRBV12-3 or TRBV12-4 with TRBJ2-2; 10 bases map to TRBD2. Trimming took 4 bases from V and 4 from J; bases not matched to a gene: 3. The length of the CDR3 is 15 residues. The CDR3 coding sequence is TGTGCCAGCAGTTGGACTAGCGGAACCACCGGGGAGCTGTTTTTT. It yields the protein CASSWTSGTTGELFF.

Notes on this clonotype: A much larger clone differs by one base, so this may be a read error. The chain links TRBV28 to TRBJ2-7, with 11 bases fitting TRBD2. Unmatched junction bases numbered 4, after V lost 6 bases and J lost 0 bases. The CDR3 contains 15 residues. Looked up from germline, CDR1 is MDHEN and CDR2 is SYDVKM. This CDR3 reads CASSIAGGLSYEQYF. CDR3 bases: TGTGCCAGCAGCATAGCGGGAGGGCTCTCCTACGAGCAGTACTTC. Variable domain in full (rest from reference TRBV28 and TRBJ2-7): DVKVTQSSRYLVKRTGEKVFLECVQDMDHENMFWYRQDPGLGLRLIYFSYDVKMKEKGDIPEGYSVSREKKERFSLILESASTNQTSMYLCASSIAGGLSYEQYFGPGTRLTVT.

At least ten counts were recorded for this clonotype. This chain uses TRBV5-5 with TRBJ2-7, with D hard to call. Trimming took 0 bases from V and 7 from J, leaving 14 bases between them. The CDR3 is 14 amino acids. CDR1 and CDR2 from the germline V gene are SGHKS and YYEKEE (reference sequence). The chain's CDR3 is CASSLVASLFEQYF. CDR3 nucleotides: TGTGCCAGCAGCTTGGTCGCCTCCCTCTTTGAGCAGTACTTC.

This clonotype was detected ten times or more. V is TRBV7-9 and J is TRBJ2-5; 7 bases map to TRBD2. The CDR3 extends over 14 amino acids. With V trimmed by 6 bases and J by 2 bases, 6 bases remained unmatched. Germline CDR1 reads SEHNR; CDR2 reads FQNEAQ (reference sequence). The CDR3 sequence: CASRSSGLQETQYF. Here the CDR3 DNA reads TGTGCCAGCAGGTCTAGCGGATTACAAGAGACCCAGTACTTC.

This clonotype appeared many times. J is TRBJ2-5 and V is TRBV12-3 or TRBV12-4; tentative D call: TRBD2 (6 bases). V was pared by 3 bases and J by 0 bases, with 17 bases between. CDR3 length equals 17 residues. The CDR3 DNA sequence: TGTGCCAGCAGTTTGCGGGTGGCGGAGGGGTACCAAGAGACCCAGTACTTC. It codes for CASSLRVAEGYQETQYF.

This clonotype was seen repeatedly, ten times or more. The chain recombines TRBV30 with TRBJ1-1, with unresolved D. Germline V gives CDR1 GTSNPN, CDR2 SVGIG (reference sequence). V was trimmed by 4 bases and J by 8 bases, leaving 11 bases between them. The CDR3 consists of 11 residues. As DNA, the CDR3 is TGTGCCTGGAACGCCGGTATAGAAGCTTTCTTT. It is translated as CAWNAGIEAFF.

There are many counts of this clonotype. The rearrangement uses TRBV12-3 or TRBV12-4 and TRBJ1-1, with a tentative D call TRBD1 (5 bases). The length of the CDR3 is 14 residues. Trimming pared 6 bases from V and 0 bases from J, leaving 11 bases between. This CDR3 reads CASRVDSLNTEAFF. The CDR3 DNA follows: TGTGCCAGCAGGGTAGACAGTTTGAACACTGAAGCTTTCTTT.

This clonotype was found many times. The chain joins TRBV20-1 to TRBJ1-1, with unresolved D. The CDR3 is made up of 13 amino acids. The V end was cut by 4 bases, the J end by 0 bases, with 9 bases between. Germline V gene sequence: CDR1 DFQATT, CDR2 SNEGSKA (reference sequence). CDR3 sequence (DNA): TGCAGTGCTATTTTGGATTTGAACACTGAAGCTTTCTTT. Its protein product is CSAILDLNTEAFF.

The chain couples TRBV7-2 to TRBJ2-5; 8 positions agree with TRBD2. Germline CDR1 and CDR2: SGHTA and FQGNSA. Losses at the gene ends were 2 bases for V and 6 bases for J; bases not matched to a gene: 2. The CDR3 has 13 residues. CDR3 in DNA: TGTGCCAGCAGCTTAACGGGGGGGAAGACCCAGTACTTC. Its protein product is CASSLTGGKTQYF.

This clonotype was counted many times. This rearrangement joins TRBV6-1 to TRBJ1-2, with a tentative D call TRBD1 (5 bases). This CDR3 comprises 14 residues. Trimming cost V 7 bases and J 1 base, with 13 bases left between them. The germline gives CDR1 MNHNS, CDR2 SASEGT. The CDR3 is CASTRGEGNYGYTF. Here the CDR3 DNA reads TGTGCCAGCACCCGAGGGGAGGGTAACTATGGCTACACCTTC.

This clonotype occurred a few times. The rearrangement links TRBV4-1 to TRBJ2-5; D ambiguous. Germline values: CDR1 MGHRA, CDR2 YSYEKL. V was shortened by 0 bases and J by 1 base, with 27 bases between the two germline ends. The length of the CDR3 is 21 residues. The CDR3 DNA is TGCGCCAGCAGCCAAGAACTTTCGTATGGATCGAACCGCGCGAGCCAAGAGACCCAGTACTTC. This codes for CASSQELSYGSNRASQETQYF.

The chain uses TRBV18 and TRBJ2-7; 8 bases map to TRBD1. Per the germline V gene, CDR1 is KGHSH and CDR2 is LQKENI. CDR3 length: 17 amino acids. After removal of 3 bases from V and 2 bases from J, the junction contained 12 bases not matched to a gene. The CDR3 DNA sequence: TGTGCCAGCTCACCGGAACAGGGGGGCCGTGGGACCTACGAGCAGTACTTC. It specifies CASSPEQGGRGTYEQYF.

This clonotype has a count of ten or more. CDR3 sequence (DNA): TGCAGTGCTGATGACAGGGCTGGCTACACCTTC. It specifies CSADDRAGYTF. This chain uses TRBV20-1 with TRBJ1-2; 7 bases are shared with TRBD1. This CDR3 is built from 11 residues. From germline, CDR1 is DFQATT and CDR2 SNEGSKA (reference sequence). V was pared by 5 bases and J by 7 bases, with 4 bases of the junction left unmatched.

A note on this clonotype: A read error may explain this, as a much larger clone is one base away. The genes are TRBV20-1 and TRBJ2-5; D remains unclear. Germline CDR1 is DFQATT and CDR2 is SNEGSKA (reference sequence). There are 12 residues in the CDR3. CDR3 protein: CSTSQGKETRYF. In DNA, the CDR3 is TGCAGTACATCGCAAGGAAAAGAGACCCGGTACTTC.

This clonotype was observed at least ten times. The rearrangement uses TRBV12-3 or TRBV12-4 and TRBJ2-7, with TRBD1 identical over 8 bases. This CDR3 region has 14 residues. V lost 5 bases, J lost 1 base, and 4 bases stayed unmatched. CDR3 DNA sequence: TGTGCCAGCAGTGGAGACAGGGGATCCTACGAGCAGTACTTC. The encoded protein is CASSGDRGSYEQYF.